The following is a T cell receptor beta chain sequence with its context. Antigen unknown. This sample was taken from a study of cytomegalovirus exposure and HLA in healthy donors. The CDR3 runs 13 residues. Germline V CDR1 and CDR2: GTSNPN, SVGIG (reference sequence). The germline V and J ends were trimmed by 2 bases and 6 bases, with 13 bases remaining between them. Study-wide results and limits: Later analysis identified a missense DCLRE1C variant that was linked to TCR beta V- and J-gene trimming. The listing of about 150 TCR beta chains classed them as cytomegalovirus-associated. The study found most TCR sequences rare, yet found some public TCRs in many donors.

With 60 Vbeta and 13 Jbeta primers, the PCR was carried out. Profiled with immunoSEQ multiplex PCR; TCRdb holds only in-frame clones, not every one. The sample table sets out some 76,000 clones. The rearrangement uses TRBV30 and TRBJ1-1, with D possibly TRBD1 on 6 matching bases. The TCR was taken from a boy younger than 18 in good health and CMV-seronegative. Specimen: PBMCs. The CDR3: CAWSRSQGPEAFF. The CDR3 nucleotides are TGTGCCTGGAGTAGAAGTCAGGGGCCTGAAGCTTTCTTT. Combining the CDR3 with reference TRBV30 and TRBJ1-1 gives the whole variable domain SQTIHQWPATLVQPVGSPLSLECTVEGTSNPNLYWYRQAAGRGLQLLFYSVGIGQISSEVPQNLSASRPQDRQFILSSKKLLLSDSGFYLCAWSRSQGPEAFFGQGTRLTVV.